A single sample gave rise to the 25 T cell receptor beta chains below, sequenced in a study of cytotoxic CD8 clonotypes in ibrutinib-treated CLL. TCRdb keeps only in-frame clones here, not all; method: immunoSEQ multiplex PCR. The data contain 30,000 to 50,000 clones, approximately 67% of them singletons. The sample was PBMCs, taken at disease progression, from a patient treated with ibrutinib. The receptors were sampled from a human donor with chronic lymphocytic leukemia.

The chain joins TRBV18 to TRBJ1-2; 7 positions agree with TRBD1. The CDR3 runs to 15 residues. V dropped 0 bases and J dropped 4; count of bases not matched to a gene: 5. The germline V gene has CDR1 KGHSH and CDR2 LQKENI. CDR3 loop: CASSPPPGTAYGYTF. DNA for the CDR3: TGTGCCAGCTCACCACCTCCAGGGACAGCCTATGGCTACACCTTC.

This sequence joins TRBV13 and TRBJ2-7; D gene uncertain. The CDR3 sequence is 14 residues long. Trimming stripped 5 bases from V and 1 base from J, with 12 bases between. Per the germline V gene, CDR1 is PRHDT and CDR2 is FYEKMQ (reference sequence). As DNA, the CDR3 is TGTGCCAGCAGCCCCCGAGGTGGGTCCTACGAGCAGTACTTC. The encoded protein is CASSPRGGSYEQYF.

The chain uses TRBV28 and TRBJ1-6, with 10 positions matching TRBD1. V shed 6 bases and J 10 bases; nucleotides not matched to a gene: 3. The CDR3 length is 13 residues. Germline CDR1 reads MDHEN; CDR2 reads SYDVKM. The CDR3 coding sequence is TGTGCCAGCAGGGGGACAGGGGTATCACCCCTCCACTTT. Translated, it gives CASRGTGVSPLHF.

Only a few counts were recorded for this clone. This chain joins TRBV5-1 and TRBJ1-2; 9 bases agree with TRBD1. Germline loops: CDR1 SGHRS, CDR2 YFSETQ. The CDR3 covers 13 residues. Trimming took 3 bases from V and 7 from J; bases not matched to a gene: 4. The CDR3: CASSSGTGFGYTF. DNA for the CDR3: TGCGCCAGCAGCTCCGGGACAGGGTTTGGCTACACCTTC.

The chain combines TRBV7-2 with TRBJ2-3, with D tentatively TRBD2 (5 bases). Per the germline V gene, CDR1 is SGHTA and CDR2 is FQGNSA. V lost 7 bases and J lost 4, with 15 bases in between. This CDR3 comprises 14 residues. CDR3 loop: CASTPRALPDTQYF. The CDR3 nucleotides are TGTGCCAGCACCCCGCGGGCTCTTCCAGATACGCAGTATTTT.

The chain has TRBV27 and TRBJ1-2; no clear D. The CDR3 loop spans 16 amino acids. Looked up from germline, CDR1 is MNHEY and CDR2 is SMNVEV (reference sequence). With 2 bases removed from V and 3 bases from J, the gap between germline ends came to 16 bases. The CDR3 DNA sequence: TGTGCCAGCAGTTTAAGCATACCACCCGGGGACTATGGCTACACCTTC. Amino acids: CASSLSIPPGDYGYTF.

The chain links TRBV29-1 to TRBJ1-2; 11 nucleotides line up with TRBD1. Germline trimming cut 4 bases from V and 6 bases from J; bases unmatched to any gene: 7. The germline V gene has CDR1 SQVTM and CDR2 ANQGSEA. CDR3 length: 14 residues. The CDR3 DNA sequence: TGCAGCGTTGCCCAGGGGACAGGGGGTCATGGCTACACCTTC. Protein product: CSVAQGTGGHGYTF.

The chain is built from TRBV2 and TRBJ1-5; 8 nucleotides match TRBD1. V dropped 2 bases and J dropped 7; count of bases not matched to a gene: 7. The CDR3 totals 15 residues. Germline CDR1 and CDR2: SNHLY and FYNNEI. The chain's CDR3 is CASSETYRGAQPQHF. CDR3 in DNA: TGTGCCAGCAGTGAAACCTACAGGGGGGCGCAGCCCCAGCATTTT.

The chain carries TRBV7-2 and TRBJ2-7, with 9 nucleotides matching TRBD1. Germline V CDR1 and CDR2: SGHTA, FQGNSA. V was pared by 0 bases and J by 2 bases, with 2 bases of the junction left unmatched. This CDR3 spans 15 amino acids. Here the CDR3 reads CASSLATGGTYEQYF. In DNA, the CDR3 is TGTGCCAGCAGCTTAGCGACAGGGGGAACCTACGAGCAGTACTTC.

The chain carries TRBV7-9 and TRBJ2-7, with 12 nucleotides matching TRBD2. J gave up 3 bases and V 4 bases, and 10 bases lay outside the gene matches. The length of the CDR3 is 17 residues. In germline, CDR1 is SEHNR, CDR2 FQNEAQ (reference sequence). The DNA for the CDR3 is TGTGCCAGCAGCTCTCAGACTAGCGGGAGTCCCCTCTACGAGCAGTACTTC. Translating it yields CASSSQTSGSPLYEQYF.

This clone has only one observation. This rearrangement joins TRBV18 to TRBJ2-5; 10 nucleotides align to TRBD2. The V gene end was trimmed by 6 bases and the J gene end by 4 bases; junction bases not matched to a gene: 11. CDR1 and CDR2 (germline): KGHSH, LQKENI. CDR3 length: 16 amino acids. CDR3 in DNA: TGTGCCAGCTCGAGGGGAGCTAGCGGGAGTGGAGAGACCCAGTACTTC. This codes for CASSRGASGSGETQYF.

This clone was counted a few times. The CDR3 DNA reads TGTGCCTGGGCACGGGGAGGCATCGAAGAGACCCAGTACTTC. Protein: CAWARGGIEETQYF. The V and J genes are TRBV30 and TRBJ2-5, with a weak D call TRBD2 (6 bases). V lost 5 bases, J lost 3 bases, and 16 bases lay in between. CDR3 size: 14 residues. Looked up from germline, CDR1 is GTSNPN and CDR2 is SVGIG (reference sequence).

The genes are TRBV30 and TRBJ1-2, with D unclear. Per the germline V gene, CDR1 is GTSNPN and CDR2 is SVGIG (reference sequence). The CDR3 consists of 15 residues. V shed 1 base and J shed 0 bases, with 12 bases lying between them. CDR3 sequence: CAWSERANPNYGYTF. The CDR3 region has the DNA TGTGCCTGGAGTGAAAGGGCTAATCCTAACTATGGCTACACCTTC.

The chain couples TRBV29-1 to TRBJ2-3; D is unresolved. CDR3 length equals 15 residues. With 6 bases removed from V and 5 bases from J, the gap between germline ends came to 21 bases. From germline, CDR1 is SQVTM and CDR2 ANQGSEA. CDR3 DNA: TGCAGCGTCTTTATCCGCGTCGGTTTTATAGATACGCAGTATTTT. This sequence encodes CSVFIRVGFIDTQYF.

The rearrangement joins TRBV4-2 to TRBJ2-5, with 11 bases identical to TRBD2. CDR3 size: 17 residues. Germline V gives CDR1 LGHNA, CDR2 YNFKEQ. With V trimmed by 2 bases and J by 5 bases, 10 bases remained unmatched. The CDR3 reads CASSQNPSGRLDETQYF. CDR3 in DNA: TGTGCCAGCAGCCAAAACCCTAGCGGGAGGTTGGACGAGACCCAGTACTTC.

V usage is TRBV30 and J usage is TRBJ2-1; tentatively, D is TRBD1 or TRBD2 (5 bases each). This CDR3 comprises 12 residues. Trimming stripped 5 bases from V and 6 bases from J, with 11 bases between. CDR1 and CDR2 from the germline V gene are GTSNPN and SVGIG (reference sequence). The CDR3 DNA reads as TGTGCCTGGGGGGGTTTGAGCAATGAGCAGTTCTTC. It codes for CAWGGLSNEQFF. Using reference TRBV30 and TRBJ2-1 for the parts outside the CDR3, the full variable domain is SQTIHQWPATLVQPVGSPLSLECTVEGTSNPNLYWYRQAAGRGLQLLFYSVGIGQISSEVPQNLSASRPQDRQFILSSKKLLLSDSGFYLCAWGGLSNEQFFGPGTRLTVL.

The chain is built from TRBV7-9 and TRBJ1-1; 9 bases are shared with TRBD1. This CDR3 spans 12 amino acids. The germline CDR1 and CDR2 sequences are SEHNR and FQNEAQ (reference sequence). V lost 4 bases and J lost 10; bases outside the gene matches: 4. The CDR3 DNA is TGTGCCAGCAGCTCCTCGACAGGGGGAGCTTTCTTT. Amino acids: CASSSSTGGAFF. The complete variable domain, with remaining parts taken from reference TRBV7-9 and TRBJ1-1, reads DTGVSQNPRHKITKRGQNVTFRCDPISEHNRLYWYRQTLGQGPEFLTYFQNEAQLEKSRLLSDRFSAERPKGSFSTLEIQRTEQGDSAMYLCASSSSTGGAFFGQGTRLTVV.

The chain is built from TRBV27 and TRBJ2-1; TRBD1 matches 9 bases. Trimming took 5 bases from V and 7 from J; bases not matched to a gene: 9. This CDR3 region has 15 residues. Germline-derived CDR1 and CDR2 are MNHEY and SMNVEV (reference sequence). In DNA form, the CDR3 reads TGTGCCAGCAGTGCTCCTCGGGGACAGGGTAATGAGCAGTTCTTC. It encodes CASSAPRGQGNEQFF.

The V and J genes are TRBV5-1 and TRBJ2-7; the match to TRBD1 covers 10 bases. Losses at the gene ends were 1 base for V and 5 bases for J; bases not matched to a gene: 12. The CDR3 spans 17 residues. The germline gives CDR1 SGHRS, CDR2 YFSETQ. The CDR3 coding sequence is TGCGCCAGCAGCTTGTGGGGCGATGGGGACAGGGGTAACGAGCAGTACTTC. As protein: CASSLWGDGDRGNEQYF.

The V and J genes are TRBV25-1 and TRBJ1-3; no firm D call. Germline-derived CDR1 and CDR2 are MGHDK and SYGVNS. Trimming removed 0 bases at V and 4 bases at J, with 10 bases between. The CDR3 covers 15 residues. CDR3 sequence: CASSEYSSGGNTIYF. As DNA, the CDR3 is TGTGCCAGCAGTGAATATAGCTCCGGGGGAAACACCATATATTTT.

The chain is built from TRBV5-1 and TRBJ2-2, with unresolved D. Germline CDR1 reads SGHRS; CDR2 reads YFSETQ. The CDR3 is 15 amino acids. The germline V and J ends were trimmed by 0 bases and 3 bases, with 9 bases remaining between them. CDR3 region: CASSLDRPDTGELFF. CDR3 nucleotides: TGCGCCAGCAGCTTGGATCGGCCGGACACCGGGGAGCTGTTTTTT.

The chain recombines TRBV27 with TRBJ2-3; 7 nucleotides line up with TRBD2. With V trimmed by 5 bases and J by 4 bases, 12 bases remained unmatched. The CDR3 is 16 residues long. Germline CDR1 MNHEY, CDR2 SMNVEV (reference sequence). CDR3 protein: CASSASLGGSADTQYF. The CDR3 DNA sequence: TGTGCCAGCAGTGCCTCCCTAGGCGGGAGTGCAGATACGCAGTATTTT.

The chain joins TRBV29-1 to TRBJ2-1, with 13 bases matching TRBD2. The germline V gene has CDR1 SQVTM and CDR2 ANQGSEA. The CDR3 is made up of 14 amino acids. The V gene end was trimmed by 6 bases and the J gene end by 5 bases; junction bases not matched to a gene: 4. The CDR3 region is CSVTSGGNHNEQFF. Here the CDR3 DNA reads TGCAGCGTGACTAGCGGGGGGAACCACAATGAGCAGTTCTTC.

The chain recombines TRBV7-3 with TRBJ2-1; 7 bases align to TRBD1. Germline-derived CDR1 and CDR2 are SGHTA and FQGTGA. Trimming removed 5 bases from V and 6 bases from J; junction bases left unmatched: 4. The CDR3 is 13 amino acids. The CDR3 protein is CASSLDRSNEQFF. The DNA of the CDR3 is TGTGCCAGCAGCCTGGACAGGAGCAATGAGCAGTTCTTC.

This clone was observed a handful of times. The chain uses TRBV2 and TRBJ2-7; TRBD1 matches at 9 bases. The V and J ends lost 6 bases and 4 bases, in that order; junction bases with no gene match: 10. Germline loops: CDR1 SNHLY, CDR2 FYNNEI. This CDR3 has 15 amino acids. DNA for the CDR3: TGTGCCAGCAGCGGTTTTGGACAGGGGAATTACGAGCAGTACTTC. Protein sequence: CASSGFGQGNYEQYF. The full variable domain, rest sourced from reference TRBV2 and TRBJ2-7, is EPEVTQTPSHQVTQMGQEVILRCVPISNHLYFYWYRQILGQKVEFLVSFYNNEISEKSEIFDDQFSVERPDGSNFTLKIRSTKLEDSAMYFCASSGFGQGNYEQYFGPGTRLTVT.